This TCR beta chain was identified during a study of T cells in Graves' hyperthyroidism and ophthalmopathy. Overall study results and limits: Ophthalmopathy cases were set apart from stable hyperthyroidism by a 13 V-J model. In the blood, most expanded thyroid clonotypes above 0.001 appeared as well.

The hyperthyroidism patients had all been newly diagnosed, and their disease duration was under 2 months. Their ages ranged from 18 to 65 years. The diagnostic basis comprised clinical symptoms, serum thyroxine and TRAb, thyroid ultrasound and orbital computed tomography. Amplification yielded TCR beta CDR3 regions, with RNA transcripts as the source. A set of HTBI primers served as the primers for a first-round RT-PCR of the TCR CDR3. MiXCR, run by TCRdb on the multiplex PCR reads, gives a single entry per CDR3 protein. The sample consists of about 360,000 distinct CDR3 sequences, less than 15% of them appearing once. This CDR3 comprises 14 residues. Per germline, CDR1 DFQATT and CDR2 SNEGSKA (reference sequence). V lost 3 bases to trimming and J lost 6 bases, with 16 bases between them. This clonotype was detected many times. Its antigen is not known.

This TCR was recovered from a woman between 18 and 29 years old with Graves' hyperthyroidism. J is TRBJ2-3 and V is TRBV20-1, with no clear D. Sequenced: blood. The CDR3 loop reads CSARPGSPSDTQYF. As DNA, the CDR3 is TGCAGTGCTAGGCCCGGGTCTCCGTCGGATACGCAGTATTTT.